This T cell receptor beta chain is from a study of cytomegalovirus exposure and HLA in healthy donors. PCR used 60 Vbeta primers and 13 Jbeta primers. Profiled with immunoSEQ multiplex PCR; TCRdb holds only in-frame clones, not every one. In the table there are over 150,000 clones, less than 80% of which are singletons. The germline V gene encodes CDR1 SGHTA and CDR2 FQGNSA. The length of the CDR3 is 14 residues. V was clipped by 7 bases and J by 5 bases; unmatched bases: 4. V and J are TRBV7-2 and TRBJ2-7; 14 nucleotides align to TRBD2. This TCR was recovered from a man in his forties or fifties in good health and CMV-seronegative. The sample consisted of PBMCs. Here the CDR3 reads CASNPGLAGDEQYF. CDR3 nucleotide sequence: TGTGCCAGCAACCCGGGACTAGCGGGAGACGAGCAGTACTTC.